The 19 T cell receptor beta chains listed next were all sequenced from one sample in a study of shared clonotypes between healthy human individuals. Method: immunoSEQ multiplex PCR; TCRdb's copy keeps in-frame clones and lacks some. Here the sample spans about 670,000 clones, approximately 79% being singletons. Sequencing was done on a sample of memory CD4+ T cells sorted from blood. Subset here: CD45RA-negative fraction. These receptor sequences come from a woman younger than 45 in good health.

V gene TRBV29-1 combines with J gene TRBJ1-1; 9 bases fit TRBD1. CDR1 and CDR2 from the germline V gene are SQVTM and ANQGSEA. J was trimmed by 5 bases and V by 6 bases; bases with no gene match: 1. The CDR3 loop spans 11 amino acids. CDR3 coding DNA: TGCAGCGTACAGGGGGCGACTGAAGCTTTCTTT. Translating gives CSVQGATEAFF.

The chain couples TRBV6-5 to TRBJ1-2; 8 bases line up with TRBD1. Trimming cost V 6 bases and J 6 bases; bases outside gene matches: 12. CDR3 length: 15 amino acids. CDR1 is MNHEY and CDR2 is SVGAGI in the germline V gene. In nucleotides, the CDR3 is TGTGCCAGCAGCCCGCGCCTAAGGACAGGGAATGGCTACACCTTC. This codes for CASSPRLRTGNGYTF.

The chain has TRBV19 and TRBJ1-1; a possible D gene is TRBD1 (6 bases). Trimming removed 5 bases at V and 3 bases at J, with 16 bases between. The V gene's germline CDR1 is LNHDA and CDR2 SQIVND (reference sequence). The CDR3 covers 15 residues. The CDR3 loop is CASSAQGRKDTEAFF. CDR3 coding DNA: TGTGCCAGTAGTGCTCAGGGGAGGAAGGACACTGAAGCTTTCTTT.

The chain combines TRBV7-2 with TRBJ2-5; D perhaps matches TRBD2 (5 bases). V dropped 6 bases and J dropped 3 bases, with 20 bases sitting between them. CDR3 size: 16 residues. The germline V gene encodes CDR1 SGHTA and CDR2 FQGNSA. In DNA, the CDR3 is TGTGCCAGCAGGCCTCAGCCGGGAAGGCGAGAAGAGACCCAGTACTTC. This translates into CASRPQPGRREETQYF.

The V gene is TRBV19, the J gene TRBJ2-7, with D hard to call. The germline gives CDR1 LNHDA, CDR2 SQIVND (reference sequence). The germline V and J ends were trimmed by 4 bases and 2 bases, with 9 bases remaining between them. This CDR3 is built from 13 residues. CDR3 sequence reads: CASSSQAPYEQYF. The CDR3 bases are TGTGCCAGTAGTAGCCAGGCTCCCTACGAGCAGTACTTC.

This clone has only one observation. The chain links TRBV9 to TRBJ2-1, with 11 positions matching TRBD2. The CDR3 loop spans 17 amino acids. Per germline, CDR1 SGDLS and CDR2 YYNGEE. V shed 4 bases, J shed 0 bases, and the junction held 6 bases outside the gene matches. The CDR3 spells CASSMTSGVSSYNEQFF. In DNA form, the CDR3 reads TGTGCCAGCAGCATGACTAGCGGGGTTAGCTCCTACAATGAGCAGTTCTTC.

DNA for the CDR3: TGTGCCAGCAGCGTAGCCGGCGCTACATTCTCTGGGGCCAACGTCCTGACTTTC. It specifies CASSVAGATFSGANVLTF. V and J are TRBV9 and TRBJ2-6; D is unresolved. Germline lookup yields CDR1 SGDLS and CDR2 YYNGEE. This CDR3 contains 18 residues. Trimming pared 0 bases from V and 0 bases from J, leaving 13 bases between.

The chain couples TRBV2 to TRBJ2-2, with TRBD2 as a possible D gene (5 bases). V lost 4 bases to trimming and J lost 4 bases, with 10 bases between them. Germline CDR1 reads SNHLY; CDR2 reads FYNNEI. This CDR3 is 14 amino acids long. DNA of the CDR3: TGTGCCAGCAGTGTTACTAGATCCACCGGGGAGCTGTTTTTT. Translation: CASSVTRSTGELFF.

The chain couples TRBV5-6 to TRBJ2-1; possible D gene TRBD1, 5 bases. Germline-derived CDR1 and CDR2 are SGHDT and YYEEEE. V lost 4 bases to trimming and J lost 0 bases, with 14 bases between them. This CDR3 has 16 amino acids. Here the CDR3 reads CASSGATTVSYNEQFF. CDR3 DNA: TGTGCCAGCAGCGGAGCTACGACAGTCTCCTACAATGAGCAGTTCTTC.

As DNA, the CDR3 is TGCAGTGCTCTGTTGTGGGAGACCCAGTACTTC. It encodes CSALLWETQYF. This chain uses TRBV20-1 with TRBJ2-5; D unclear. CDR3 size: 11 residues. V was trimmed by 5 bases and J by 5 bases, leaving 9 bases between them. CDR1 and CDR2 (germline): DFQATT, SNEGSKA (reference sequence).

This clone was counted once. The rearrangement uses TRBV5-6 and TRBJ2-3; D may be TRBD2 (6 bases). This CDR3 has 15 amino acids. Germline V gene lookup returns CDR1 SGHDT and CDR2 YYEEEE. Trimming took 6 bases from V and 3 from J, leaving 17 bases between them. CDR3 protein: CASTQLASLTDTQYF. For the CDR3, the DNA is TGTGCCAGCACCCAACTAGCTAGTCTGACAGATACGCAGTATTTT.

Here the CDR3 DNA reads TGCGCCAGCAGCTTAGTAGCGGGAGATACGCAGTATTTT. Its translation is CASSLVAGDTQYF. The rearrangement uses TRBV5-1 and TRBJ2-3, with TRBD2 matching 7 bases. Looked up from germline, CDR1 is SGHRS and CDR2 is YFSETQ. The J segment lost 5 bases and the V segment lost 2 bases, leaving 2 bases of the junction unmatched. The CDR3 loop spans 13 amino acids.

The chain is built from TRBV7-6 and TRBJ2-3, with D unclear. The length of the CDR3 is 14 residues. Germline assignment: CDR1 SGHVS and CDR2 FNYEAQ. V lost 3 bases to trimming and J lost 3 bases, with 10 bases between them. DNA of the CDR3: TGTGCCAGCAGCTTCCTACTGGAAACAGATACGCAGTATTTT. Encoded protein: CASSFLLETDTQYF.

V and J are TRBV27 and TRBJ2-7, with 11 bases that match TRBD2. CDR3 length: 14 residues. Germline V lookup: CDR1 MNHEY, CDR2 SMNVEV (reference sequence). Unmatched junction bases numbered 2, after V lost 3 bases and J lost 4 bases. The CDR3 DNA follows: TGTGCCAGCAGTTTTTCTAGCGGGAGGTACGAGCAGTACTTC. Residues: CASSFSSGRYEQYF.

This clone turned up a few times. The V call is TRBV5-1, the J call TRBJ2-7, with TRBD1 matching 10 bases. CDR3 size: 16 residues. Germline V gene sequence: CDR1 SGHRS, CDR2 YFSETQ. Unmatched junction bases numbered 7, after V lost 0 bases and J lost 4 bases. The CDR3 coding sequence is TGCGCCAGCAGCTTGGATCCGGGACAGGGGATGTACGAGCAGTACTTC. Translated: CASSLDPGQGMYEQYF.

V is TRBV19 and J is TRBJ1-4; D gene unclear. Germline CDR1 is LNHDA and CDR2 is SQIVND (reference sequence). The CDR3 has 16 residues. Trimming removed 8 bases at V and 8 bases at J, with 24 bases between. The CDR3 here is CASSDEVAPPREKLFF. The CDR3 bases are TGTGCCAGTTCAGACGAGGTGGCACCCCCGCGGGAAAAACTGTTTTTT.

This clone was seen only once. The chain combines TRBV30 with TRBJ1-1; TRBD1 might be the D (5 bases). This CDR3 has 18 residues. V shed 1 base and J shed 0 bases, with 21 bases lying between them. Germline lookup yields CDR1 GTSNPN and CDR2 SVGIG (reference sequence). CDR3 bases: TGTGCCTGGAGTGCCCCCCGACAGTCCTCTGGCATGAACACTGAAGCTTTCTTT. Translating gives CAWSAPRQSSGMNTEAFF.

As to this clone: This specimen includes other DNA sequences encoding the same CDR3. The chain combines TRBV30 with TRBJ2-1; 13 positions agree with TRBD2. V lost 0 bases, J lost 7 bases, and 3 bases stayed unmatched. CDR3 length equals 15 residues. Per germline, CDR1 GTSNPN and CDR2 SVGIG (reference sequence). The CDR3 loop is CAWSVRLAGGNEQFF. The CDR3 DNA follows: TGTGCCTGGAGTGTAAGACTAGCGGGAGGTAATGAGCAGTTCTTC.

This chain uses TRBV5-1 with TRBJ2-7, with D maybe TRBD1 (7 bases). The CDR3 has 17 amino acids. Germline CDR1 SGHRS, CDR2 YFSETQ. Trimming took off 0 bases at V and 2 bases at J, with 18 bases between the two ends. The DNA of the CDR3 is TGCGCCAGCAGCTTGGGGTTACGGCAGGGGGGAACCTACGAGCAGTACTTC. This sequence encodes CASSLGLRQGGTYEQYF.